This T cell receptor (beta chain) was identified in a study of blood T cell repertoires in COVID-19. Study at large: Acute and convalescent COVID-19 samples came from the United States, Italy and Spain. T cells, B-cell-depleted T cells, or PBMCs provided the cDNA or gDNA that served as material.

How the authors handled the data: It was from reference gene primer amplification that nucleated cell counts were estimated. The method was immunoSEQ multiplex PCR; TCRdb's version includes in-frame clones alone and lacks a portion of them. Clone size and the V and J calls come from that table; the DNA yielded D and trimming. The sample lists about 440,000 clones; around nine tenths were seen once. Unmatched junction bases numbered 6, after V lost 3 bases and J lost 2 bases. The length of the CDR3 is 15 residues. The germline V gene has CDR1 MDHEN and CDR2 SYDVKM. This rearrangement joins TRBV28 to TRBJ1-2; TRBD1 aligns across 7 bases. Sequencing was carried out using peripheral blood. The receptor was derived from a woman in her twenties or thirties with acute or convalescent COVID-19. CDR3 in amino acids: CASSFRQGGNYGYTF. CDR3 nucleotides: TGTGCCAGCAGTTTCCGACAGGGTGGGAACTATGGCTACACCTTC.